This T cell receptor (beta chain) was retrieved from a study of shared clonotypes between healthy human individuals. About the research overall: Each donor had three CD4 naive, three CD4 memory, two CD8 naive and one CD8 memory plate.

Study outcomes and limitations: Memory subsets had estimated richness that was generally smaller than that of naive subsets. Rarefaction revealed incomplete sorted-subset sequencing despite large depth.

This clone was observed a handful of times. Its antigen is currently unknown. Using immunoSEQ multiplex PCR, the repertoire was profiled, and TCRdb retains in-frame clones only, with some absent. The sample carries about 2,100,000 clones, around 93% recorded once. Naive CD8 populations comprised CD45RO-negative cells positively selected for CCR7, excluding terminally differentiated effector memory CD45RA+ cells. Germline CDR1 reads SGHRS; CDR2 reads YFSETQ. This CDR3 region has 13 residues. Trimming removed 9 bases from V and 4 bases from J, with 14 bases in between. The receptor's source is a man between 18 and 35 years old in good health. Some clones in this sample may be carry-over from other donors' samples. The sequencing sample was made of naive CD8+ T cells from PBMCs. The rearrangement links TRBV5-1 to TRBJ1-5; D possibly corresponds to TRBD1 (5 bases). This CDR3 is CATTQGTNQPQHF. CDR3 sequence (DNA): TGCGCCACCACACAAGGGACGAATCAGCCCCAGCATTTT.